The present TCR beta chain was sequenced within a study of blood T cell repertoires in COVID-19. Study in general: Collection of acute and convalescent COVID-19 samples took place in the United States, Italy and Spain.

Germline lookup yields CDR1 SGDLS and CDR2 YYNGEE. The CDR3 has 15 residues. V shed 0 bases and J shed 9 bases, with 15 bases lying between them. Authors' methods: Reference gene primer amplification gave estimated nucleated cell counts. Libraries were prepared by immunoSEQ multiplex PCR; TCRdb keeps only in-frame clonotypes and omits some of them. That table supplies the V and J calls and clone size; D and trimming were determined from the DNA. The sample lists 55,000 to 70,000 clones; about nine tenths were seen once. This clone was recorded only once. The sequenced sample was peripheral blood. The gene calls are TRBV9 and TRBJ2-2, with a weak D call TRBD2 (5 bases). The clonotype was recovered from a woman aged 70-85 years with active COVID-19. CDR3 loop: CASSVDLAPHRELFF. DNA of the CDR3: TGTGCCAGCAGCGTAGATCTAGCCCCGCACCGGGAGCTGTTTTTT.